This T cell receptor (beta chain) derives from a study of T-cell memory formation after mild COVID-19. Study observations and caveats: Day 15 to 85 contracting clones showed balanced CD4/CD8; later expanders leaned CD4+. In pre-infection memory, a portion of responding clones appeared, which suggested that cross-reactive memory joined. Contracting CD8+ clones were enriched in EMRA, CD4+ mainly in CM and EM.

5'RACE primed from the constant segment yielded TCR alpha and TCR beta cDNA libraries bearing sample barcodes and UMIs. MiXCR, applied by TCRdb to the 5' RACE reads, yields one record per CDR3 protein. The profile covers some 410,000 distinct CDR3 sequences, with less than 25% appearing a single time and under 15% taken by the ten largest. CDR1 KGHDR and CDR2 SFDVKD come from the germline V gene. This CDR3 is built from 17 residues. V lost 5 bases and J 0 bases, leaving 19 bases between the germline ends. This clonotype was detected a few times. What it recognizes is unknown. This clonotype originated in an adult woman who had mild COVID-19 (a few samples of this study predate the infection). Cell type and time point are not known. Input material: PBMCs or a T cell subset sorted from them (not recorded which). This chain uses TRBV24-1 with TRBJ2-7, with a weak D call TRBD1 (6 bases). The CDR3 coding sequence is TGTGCCACCAGTGGTCTACTCCCCGGGACACGCTCCTACGAGCAGTACTTC. Translation gives CATSGLLPGTRSYEQYF.